The sequence of this T cell receptor (beta chain) was determined in a study of technical replicates of blood from several donors. The protocol was immunoSEQ multiplex PCR, while the TCRdb copy is restricted to in-frame clones and leaves out a portion. The table records almost 90,000 clones, about 94% of them present only once. V lost 10 bases, J lost 5 bases, and 17 bases lay in between. CDR1 and CDR2 (germline): MDHEN, SYDVKM. The CDR3 has 13 amino acids. The sequence was obtained from a human donor in good health. The chain has TRBV28 and TRBJ1-1; D remains unclear. Sample: T cells isolated from PBMCs. This CDR3 reads CATLRAPGTEAFF. CDR3 nucleotide sequence: TGTGCCACCTTGCGTGCTCCGGGGACTGAAGCTTTCTTT.